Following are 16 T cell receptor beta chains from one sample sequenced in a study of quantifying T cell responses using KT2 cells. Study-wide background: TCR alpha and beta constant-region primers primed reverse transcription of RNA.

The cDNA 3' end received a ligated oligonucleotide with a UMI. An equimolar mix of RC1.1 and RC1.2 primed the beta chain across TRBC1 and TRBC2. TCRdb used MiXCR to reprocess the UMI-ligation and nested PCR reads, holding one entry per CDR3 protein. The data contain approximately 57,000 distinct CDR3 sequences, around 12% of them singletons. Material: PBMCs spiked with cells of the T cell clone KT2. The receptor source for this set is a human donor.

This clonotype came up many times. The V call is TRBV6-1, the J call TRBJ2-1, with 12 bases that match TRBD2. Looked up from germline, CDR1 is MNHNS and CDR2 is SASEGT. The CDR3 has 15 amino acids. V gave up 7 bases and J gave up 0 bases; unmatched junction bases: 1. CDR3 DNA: TGTGCCAGCAAGACTAGCGGGAGCTCCTACAATGAGCAGTTCTTC. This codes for CASKTSGSSYNEQFF.

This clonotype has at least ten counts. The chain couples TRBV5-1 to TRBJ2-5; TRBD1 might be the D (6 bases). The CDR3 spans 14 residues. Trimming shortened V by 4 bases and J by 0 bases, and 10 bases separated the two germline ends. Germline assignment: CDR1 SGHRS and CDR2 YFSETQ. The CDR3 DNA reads TGCGCCAGCAGCACCAGGGGCCACCAAGAGACCCAGTACTTC. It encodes CASSTRGHQETQYF.

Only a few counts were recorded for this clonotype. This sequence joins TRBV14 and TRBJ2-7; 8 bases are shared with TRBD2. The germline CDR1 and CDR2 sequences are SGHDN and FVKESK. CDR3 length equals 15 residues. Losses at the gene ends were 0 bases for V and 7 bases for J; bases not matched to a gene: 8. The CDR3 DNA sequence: TGTGCCAGCAGCCAAGATTTTCGGTCGGGGGGGGAGCAGTACTTC. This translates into CASSQDFRSGGEQYF.

Here the CDR3 DNA reads TGTGCCAGCAGGGTAGGACTAGCGGGAGTAAGTACGCAGTATTTT. It specifies CASRVGLAGVSTQYF. V usage is TRBV27 and J usage is TRBJ2-3; 13 bases are a match to TRBD2. Germline V gene sequence: CDR1 MNHEY, CDR2 SMNVEV (reference sequence). The CDR3 covers 15 residues. After removal of 6 bases from V and 8 bases from J, the junction contained 8 bases not matched to a gene.

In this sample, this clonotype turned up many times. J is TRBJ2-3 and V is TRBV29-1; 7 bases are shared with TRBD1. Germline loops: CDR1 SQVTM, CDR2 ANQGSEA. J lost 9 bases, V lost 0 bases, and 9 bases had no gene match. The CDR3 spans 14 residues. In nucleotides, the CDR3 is TGCAGCGTTGAAGAGGGGGCTCCCAGGGGGACGCAGTATTTT. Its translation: CSVEEGAPRGTQYF.

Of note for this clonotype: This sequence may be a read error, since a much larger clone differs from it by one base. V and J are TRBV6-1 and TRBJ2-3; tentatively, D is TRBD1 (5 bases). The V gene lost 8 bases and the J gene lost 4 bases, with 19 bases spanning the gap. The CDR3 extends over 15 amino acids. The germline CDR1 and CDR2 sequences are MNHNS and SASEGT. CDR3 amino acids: CASGAVEPGADTQYF. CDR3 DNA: TGTGCCAGCGGGGCAGTTGAGCCCGGCGCAGATACGCAGTATTTT.

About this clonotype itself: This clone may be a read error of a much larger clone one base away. CDR3 sequence (DNA): TGCAGTGCTAGAAGGAGAGGGTGGACGAACACTGAAGCTTTCTTT. Its protein is CSARRRGWTNTEAFF. The chain recombines TRBV20-1 with TRBJ1-1; no clear D gene. Per the germline V gene, CDR1 is DFQATT and CDR2 is SNEGSKA (reference sequence). This CDR3 spans 15 amino acids. V gave up 2 bases and J gave up 1 base, with 14 bases separating them.

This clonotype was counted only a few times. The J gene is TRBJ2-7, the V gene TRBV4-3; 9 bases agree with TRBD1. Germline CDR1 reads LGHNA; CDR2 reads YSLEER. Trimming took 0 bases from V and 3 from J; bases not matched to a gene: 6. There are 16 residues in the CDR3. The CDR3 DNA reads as TGCGCCAGCAGCCAAGATGTTGGGACAGGGTACTACGAGCAGTACTTC. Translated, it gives CASSQDVGTGYYEQYF.

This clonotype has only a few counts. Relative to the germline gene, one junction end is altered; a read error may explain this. The chain's CDR3 is CASSLRSLWHF. CDR3 nucleotides: TGTGCCAGCAGCTTAAGGTCTTTGTGGCATTTT. The gene calls are TRBV7-9 and TRBJ2-3; D gene ambiguous. Germline values: CDR1 SEHNR, CDR2 FQNEAQ (reference sequence). The CDR3 is 11 residues long.

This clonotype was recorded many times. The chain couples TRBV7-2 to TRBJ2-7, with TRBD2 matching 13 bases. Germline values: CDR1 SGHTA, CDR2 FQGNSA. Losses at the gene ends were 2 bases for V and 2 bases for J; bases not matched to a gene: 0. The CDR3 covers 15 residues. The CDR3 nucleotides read TGTGCCAGCAGCTTAACTAGCGGGAGGGCCTACGAGCAGTACTTC. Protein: CASSLTSGRAYEQYF.

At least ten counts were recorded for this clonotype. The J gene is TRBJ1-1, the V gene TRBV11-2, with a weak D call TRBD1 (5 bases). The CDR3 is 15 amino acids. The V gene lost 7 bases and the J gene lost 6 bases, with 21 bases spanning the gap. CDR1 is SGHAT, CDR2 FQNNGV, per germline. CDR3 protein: CASTFSGTQFSEAFF. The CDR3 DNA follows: TGTGCCAGCACCTTCTCCGGGACTCAGTTTTCTGAAGCTTTCTTT. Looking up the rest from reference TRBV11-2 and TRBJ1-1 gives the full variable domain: EAGVAQSPRYKIIEKRQSVAFWCNPISGHATLYWYQQILGQGPKLLIQFQNNGVVDDSQLPKDRFSAERLKGVDSTLKIQPAKLEDSAVYLCASTFSGTQFSEAFFGQGTRLTVV.

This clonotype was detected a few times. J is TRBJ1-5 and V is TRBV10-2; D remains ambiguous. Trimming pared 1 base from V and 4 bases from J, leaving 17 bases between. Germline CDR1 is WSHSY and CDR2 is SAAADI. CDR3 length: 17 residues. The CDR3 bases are TGCGCCAGCAGTGAGTTCGGGGATCCGGTAGGGAATCAGCCCCAGCATTTT. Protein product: CASSEFGDPVGNQPQHF.

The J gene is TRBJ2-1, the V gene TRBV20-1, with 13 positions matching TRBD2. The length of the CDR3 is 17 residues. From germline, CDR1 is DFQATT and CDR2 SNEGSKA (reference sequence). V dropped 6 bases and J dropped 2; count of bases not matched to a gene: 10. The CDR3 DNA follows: TGCAGTGCCCCCGGGACTAGCGGGAAAACCCCCTACAATGAGCAGTTCTTC. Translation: CSAPGTSGKTPYNEQFF.

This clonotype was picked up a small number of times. CDR3 coding DNA: TGTGCCAGCTCACGAGAGGGACAGGGGTACGAGCAGTACTTC. Encoded protein: CASSREGQGYEQYF. This chain connects TRBV18 to TRBJ2-7; 10 nucleotides align to TRBD1. The CDR3 extends over 14 amino acids. Germline loops: CDR1 KGHSH, CDR2 LQKENI. The V gene end was trimmed by 4 bases and the J gene end by 4 bases; junction bases not matched to a gene: 4.

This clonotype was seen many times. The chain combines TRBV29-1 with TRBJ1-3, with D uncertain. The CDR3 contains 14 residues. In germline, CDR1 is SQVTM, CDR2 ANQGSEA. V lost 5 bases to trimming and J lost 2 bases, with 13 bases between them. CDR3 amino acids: CSVPPRQPGNTIYF. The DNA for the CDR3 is TGCAGCGTTCCGCCACGGCAGCCTGGAAACACCATATATTTT.

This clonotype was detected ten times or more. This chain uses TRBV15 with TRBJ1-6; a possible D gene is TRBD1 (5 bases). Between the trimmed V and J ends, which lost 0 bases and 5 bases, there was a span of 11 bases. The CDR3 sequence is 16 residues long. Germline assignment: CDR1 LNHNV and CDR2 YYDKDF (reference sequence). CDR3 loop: CATSRDTRRDNSPLHF. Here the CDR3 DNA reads TGTGCCACCAGCAGAGATACCCGCAGGGATAATTCACCCCTCCACTTT. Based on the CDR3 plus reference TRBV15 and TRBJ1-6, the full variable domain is DAMVIQNPRYQVTQFGKPVTLSCSQTLNHNVMYWYQQKSSQAPKLLFHYYDKDFNNEADTPDNFQSRRPNTSFCFLDIRSPGLGDTAMYLCATSRDTRRDNSPLHFGNGTRLTVT.